This TCR beta chain was obtained from a study of T cell repertoires in cytomegalovirus infection. Whole-study context: Shared public TCR beta signatures pointed to both CMV infection and a matching HLA type.

Overall study findings and caveats: Cumulative frequency (of public TCR beta family members) identified carriers of CMV plus the relevant HLA. Dominating the ex vivo response were TCR beta clonotypes that were CMV-specific and HLA-C-restricted.

This clonotype was counted between two and nine times. Antigen unknown. TCRdb reprocessed the reads with MiXCR, giving one entry per CDR3 protein. The data contain under 200,000 distinct CDR3 sequences, roughly 27% of them singletons. The origin of this receptor is a human donor in good health (CMV status not recorded). Some clones in this sample may be carry-over from other donors' samples. The material sequenced was PBMCs.

CDR3 sequence reads: CATSDFGTVGSNEQFF. The CDR3 bases are TGTGCCACCAGTGATTTTGGGACGGTTGGGTCCAATGAGCAGTTCTTC. The V and J genes are TRBV24-1 and TRBJ2-1; D could derive from TRBD1 or TRBD2 (5 bases each). CDR3 length equals 16 residues. V was clipped by 1 base and J by 6 bases, with 15 bases between them. Germline assignment: CDR1 KGHDR and CDR2 SFDVKD.